The 25 T cell receptor beta chains below were found in one sample sequenced in a study of control samples from healthy donors and cancer patients. Repertoires were generated with immunoSEQ multiplex PCR, while TCRdb's copy carries only in-frame clones and drops some. The sample lists 85,000 to 95,000 clones, about nine tenths occurring once. The specimen was blood. These receptors were obtained from a woman between 70 and 85 years old in good health.

This chain connects TRBV29-1 to TRBJ2-5; TRBD2 is a possible D gene (7 bases). CDR3 length: 13 residues. Germline V gene data show CDR1 as SQVTM and CDR2 as ANQGSEA. Trimming removed 3 bases at V and 3 bases at J, with 11 bases between. The DNA for the CDR3 is TGCAGCGTTGAGGGGGGGCCCAAAGAGACCCAGTACTTC. Amino acid sequence: CSVEGGPKETQYF. The whole variable domain, remainder taken from reference TRBV29-1 and TRBJ2-5, is SAVISQKPSRDICQRGTSLTIQCQVDSQVTMMFWYRQQPGQSLTLIATANQGSEATYESGFVIDKFPISRPNLTFSTLTVSNMSPEDSSIYLCSVEGGPKETQYFGPGTRLLVL.

The gene calls are TRBV19 and TRBJ1-5; TRBD1 matches at 9 bases. V lost 6 bases and J lost 7; bases outside the gene matches: 10. This CDR3 is built from 15 residues. Germline V gene data show CDR1 as LNHDA and CDR2 as SQIVND (reference sequence). CDR3: CASSSGQGDMQPQHF. As DNA, the CDR3 is TGTGCCAGTAGCTCGGGACAGGGAGATATGCAGCCCCAGCATTTT.

This chain's CDR3 is CARGQLNSPLHF. CDR3 nucleotide sequence: TGTGCCAGGGGACAGCTTAATTCACCCCTCCACTTT. The J gene is TRBJ1-6, the V gene TRBV2, with 7 bases identical to TRBD1. The CDR3 spans 12 residues. V trimming: 9 bases; J trimming: 6 bases; junction bases outside the gene matches: 2. Germline V lookup: CDR1 SNHLY, CDR2 FYNNEI.

The V gene is TRBV11-2, the J gene TRBJ1-6; no firm D call. The V gene lost 0 bases and the J gene lost 10 bases, with 19 bases spanning the gap. The CDR3 consists of 17 residues. Germline-derived CDR1 and CDR2 are SGHAT and FQNNGV. The CDR3 loop reads CASSLEGSVTGRSPLHF. CDR3 coding DNA: TGTGCCAGCAGCTTAGAGGGTAGCGTGACTGGAAGATCACCCCTCCACTTT.

The chain couples TRBV15 to TRBJ1-1; D unresolved. The ends were cut back, 0 bases at V and 1 base at J, with 9 bases in the middle. This CDR3 region has 15 residues. Germline V gene sequence: CDR1 LNHNV, CDR2 YYDKDF (reference sequence). The CDR3 region has the DNA TGTGCCACCAGCAGAGATGCCCGGGGGAACACTGAAGCTTTCTTT. The encoded protein is CATSRDARGNTEAFF.

The chain links TRBV19 to TRBJ1-1; no firm D call. The CDR3 runs to 12 residues. V gave up 4 bases and J gave up 11 bases, with 14 bases separating them. Germline CDR1 LNHDA, CDR2 SQIVND (reference sequence). The CDR3 protein is CASSTLQGEAFF. The CDR3 region has the DNA TGTGCCAGTAGTACCTTACAAGGAGAGGCTTTCTTT.

V usage is TRBV9 and J usage is TRBJ2-7; D gene uncertain. Germline lookup yields CDR1 SGDLS and CDR2 YYNGEE. V was shortened by 0 bases and J by 10 bases, with 8 bases between the two germline ends. The CDR3 consists of 11 residues. CDR3 protein: CASSVVSRQYF. The CDR3 DNA is TGTGCCAGCAGCGTAGTCTCGAGACAGTACTTC.

The rearrangement links TRBV3-1 (or the pseudogene TRBV3-2) to TRBJ1-2; D is ambiguous. V was shortened by 2 bases and J by 4 bases, with 11 bases between the two germline ends. CDR3 length equals 14 residues. Germline lookup yields CDR1 LGHDT and CDR2 YNNKEL (reference sequence). The CDR3: CASSQRTSGYGYTF. CDR3 in DNA: TGTGCCAGCAGCCAAAGAACTTCAGGCTATGGCTACACCTTC.

V gene TRBV7-9 combines with J gene TRBJ2-5; D is possibly TRBD2 (6 bases). Trimming removed 6 bases from V and 7 bases from J, with 12 bases in between. The CDR3 spans 12 residues. Germline loops: CDR1 SEHNR, CDR2 FQNEAQ (reference sequence). The CDR3 reads CASRSLGGTQYF. Here the CDR3 DNA reads TGTGCCAGCAGGTCCCTCGGGGGGACCCAGTACTTC.

This clone showed up just once. The chain joins TRBV10-2 to TRBJ2-3; 8 bases match TRBD2. Germline V gene lookup returns CDR1 WSHSY and CDR2 SAAADI. The V gene end was trimmed by 7 bases and the J gene end by 2 bases; junction bases not matched to a gene: 11. This CDR3 has 16 residues. CDR3 sequence (DNA): TGCGCCAGCACTTTTGGACTAGCTGAGTCCACAGATACGCAGTATTTT. Residues: CASTFGLAESTDTQYF.

The rearrangement joins TRBV29-1 to TRBJ1-2; perhaps TRBD1 as D (6 bases). The CDR3 is 11 residues long. Trimming took off 6 bases at V and 6 bases at J, with 11 bases between the two ends. Per germline, CDR1 SQVTM and CDR2 ANQGSEA. CDR3 loop: CSVNRVDGYTF. Here the CDR3 DNA reads TGCAGCGTAAACAGGGTTGATGGCTACACCTTC.

This sequence joins TRBV5-1 and TRBJ2-6, with D possibly TRBD1 on 5 matching bases. The V and J ends lost 8 bases and 13 bases respectively, with 16 bases between them. The length of the CDR3 is 12 residues. Germline CDR1 SGHRS, CDR2 YFSETQ. CDR3 amino acids: CASSTGFEVLTF. CDR3 coding DNA: TGCGCCAGTTCTACAGGCTTCGAAGTCCTGACTTTC.

This clone occurred once. The chain carries TRBV5-1 and TRBJ1-6; 8 nucleotides match TRBD1. J was trimmed by 1 base and V by 4 bases; bases with no gene match: 7. The CDR3 is made up of 17 amino acids. Germline V CDR1 and CDR2: SGHRS, YFSETQ. CDR3 nucleotides: TGCGCCAGCAGCCTACTGGGACAGGCGTCCTATAATTCACCCCTCCACTTT. This translates into CASSLLGQASYNSPLHF.

Only a few counts were recorded for this clone. This chain joins TRBV3-1 (or the pseudogene TRBV3-2) and TRBJ1-1; possible D gene TRBD1, 5 bases. Germline V lookup: CDR1 LGHDT, CDR2 YNNKEL (reference sequence). Trimming took off 4 bases at V and 4 bases at J, with 10 bases between the two ends. CDR3 length: 13 residues. CDR3: CASSPGRPTEAFF. CDR3 in DNA: TGTGCCAGCAGCCCGGGGCGCCCCACTGAAGCTTTCTTT.

This clone was counted once. The chain carries TRBV3-1 (or the pseudogene TRBV3-2) and TRBJ2-7; D not certain. V was clipped by 0 bases and J by 3 bases, with 9 bases between them. The CDR3 totals 14 residues. Germline CDR1 and CDR2: LGHDT and YNNKEL (reference sequence). The CDR3 DNA reads TGTGCCAGCAGCCAAGACGGGCTACACTACGAGCAGTACTTC. Amino acid sequence: CASSQDGLHYEQYF.

The gene calls are TRBV5-4 and TRBJ1-2; TRBD1 aligns across 7 bases. This CDR3 is 14 amino acids long. Trimming cost V 4 bases and J 0 bases; bases outside gene matches: 3. Germline CDR1 SGHNT, CDR2 YYREEE (reference sequence). DNA of the CDR3: TGTGCCAGCAGCGACAGGGTGACTAACTATGGCTACACCTTC. Translation: CASSDRVTNYGYTF.

The chain couples TRBV12-3 or TRBV12-4 to TRBJ1-1; a possible D gene is TRBD1 (5 bases). Trimming took 5 bases from V and 10 from J, leaving 14 bases between them. There are 12 residues in the CDR3. CDR3 loop: CASSPDAGLAFF. The CDR3 DNA is TGTGCCAGCAGTCCCGATGCAGGGTTAGCTTTCTTT.

J is TRBJ2-3 and V is TRBV28, with D possibly being TRBD1 (6 bases). V was shortened by 7 bases and J by 5 bases, with 16 bases between the two germline ends. The V gene's germline CDR1 is MDHEN and CDR2 SYDVKM. This CDR3 spans 14 amino acids. CDR3 DNA sequence: TGTGCCAGCAAGTGGGGGCCCGCCGGAGATACGCAGTATTTT. Translating gives CASKWGPAGDTQYF.

The rearrangement uses TRBV7-9 and TRBJ1-2; tentative D call: TRBD1 (6 bases). This CDR3 spans 12 amino acids. The V gene lost 5 bases and the J gene lost 8 bases, with 12 bases spanning the gap. Per germline, CDR1 SEHNR and CDR2 FQNEAQ (reference sequence). The CDR3 reads CASSVYREGYTF. The CDR3 DNA sequence: TGTGCCAGCAGCGTATACAGGGAAGGCTACACCTTC.

The genes are TRBV19 and TRBJ1-3; unclear D gene. Germline assignment: CDR1 LNHDA and CDR2 SQIVND (reference sequence). The ends were cut back, 7 bases at V and 4 bases at J, with 29 bases in the middle. The length of the CDR3 is 19 residues. CDR3 coding DNA: TGTGCCAGTACCCCAGAGGGCAGGATCGCATCCCCCGACGGAAACACCATATATTTT. Translation: CASTPEGRIASPDGNTIYF.

The chain has TRBV27 and TRBJ1-4; D ambiguous. CDR1 MNHEY and CDR2 SMNVEV come from the germline V gene (reference sequence). V shed 2 bases and J shed 5 bases, with 6 bases lying between them. The CDR3 extends over 13 amino acids. DNA for the CDR3: TGTGCCAGCAGTTTACGCAGAAATGAAAAACTGTTTTTT. Residues: CASSLRRNEKLFF.

V gene TRBV4-2 combines with J gene TRBJ2-7; the match to TRBD2 covers 7 bases. CDR3 length: 17 amino acids. The V segment lost 4 bases and the J segment 4 bases; nucleotides outside the gene matches: 16. The germline V gene has CDR1 LGHNA and CDR2 YNFKEQ. DNA for the CDR3: TGTGCCAGCAGCCGACGGGGGGATCCTATAACACTTTACGAGCAGTACTTC. The encoded protein is CASSRRGDPITLYEQYF.

The chain uses TRBV5-1 and TRBJ2-1, with a weak D call TRBD1 (5 bases). V shed 4 bases and J shed 0 bases, with 8 bases lying between them. CDR3 length: 14 amino acids. CDR1 is SGHRS, CDR2 YFSETQ, per germline. The DNA for the CDR3 is TGCGCCAGCAGCCCCGACAGCTCCTACAATGAGCAGTTCTTC. It translates to CASSPDSSYNEQFF.

The chain employs TRBV6-5 and TRBJ2-1, with 7 nucleotides matching TRBD2. V shed 4 bases and J 9 bases; nucleotides not matched to a gene: 9. Germline values: CDR1 MNHEY, CDR2 SVGAGI. This CDR3 is 14 amino acids long. Here the CDR3 reads CASSFSRLASEQFF. DNA for the CDR3: TGTGCCAGCAGTTTCTCTCGACTAGCCAGTGAGCAGTTCTTC.

V usage is TRBV4-1 and J usage is TRBJ1-2, with 10 bases identical to TRBD1. V was clipped by 4 bases and J by 7 bases; unmatched bases: 6. Germline V gene sequence: CDR1 MGHRA, CDR2 YSYEKL. The CDR3 is made up of 14 amino acids. Here the CDR3 reads CASSRSGTGVGYTF. The CDR3 nucleotides are TGCGCCAGCAGCCGGAGCGGGACAGGGGTTGGCTACACCTTC.